The rows below give T cell receptor beta chains drawn from one sample of a study of T cell repertoires in cytomegalovirus infection. TCRdb itself ran the reads through MiXCR, one entry per CDR3 protein. The sample shows 400,000 to 550,000 distinct CDR3 sequences, 10% to 12% of them seen only once. Specimen: PBMCs. Every receptor here comes from a human donor in good health (CMV status not recorded). Some clones in this sample may be carry-over from other donors' samples. CDR3s include the opening cysteine and the closing phenylalanine or tryptophan. Each record gives: D gene, V gene, clone size, J gene, CDR3 protein, CDR3 DNA. A D gene is named only where the DNA matches it firmly. Expanded clones are given a class, and other clones once, few, many or no size at all.

d_gene: TRBD2; v_gene: TRBV4-2; abundance: many; j_gene: TRBJ2-7; CDR3aa: CASSQVPGLDTYEQYF; CDR3nt: TGTGCCAGCAGCCAAGTCCCGGGACTAGACACCTACGAGCAGTACTTC
d_gene: NA; v_gene: TRBV11-2; abundance: many; j_gene: TRBJ1-4; CDR3aa: CASSSYEKLFF; CDR3nt: TGTGCCAGCAGCTCTTATGAAAAACTGTTTTTT
d_gene: NA; v_gene: TRBV7-8; abundance: many; j_gene: TRBJ1-1; CDR3aa: CASSPGWNTEAFF; CDR3nt: TGTGCCAGCAGCCCCGGGTGGAACACTGAAGCTTTCTTT
d_gene: NA; v_gene: TRBV7-9; abundance: NA; j_gene: TRBJ2-1; CDR3aa: CASRSEGEYYNEQFF; CDR3nt: TGTGCCAGCAGATCCGAGGGCGAGTACTACAATGAGCAGTTCTTC
d_gene: NA; v_gene: TRBV5-4; abundance: few; j_gene: TRBJ2-1; CDR3aa: CASSLGGGRSSYNEQFF; CDR3nt: TGTGCCAGCAGCTTGGGTGGGGGCAGGAGCTCCTACAATGAGCAGTTCTTC
d_gene: TRBD1; v_gene: TRBV28; abundance: few; j_gene: TRBJ1-2; CDR3aa: CASSSLGDREGYTF; CDR3nt: TGTGCCAGCAGCTCTTTGGGGGACAGGGAAGGCTACACCTTC
d_gene: TRBD1; v_gene: TRBV12-3/TRBV12-4; abundance: NA; j_gene: TRBJ1-3; CDR3aa: CATGQGSVNTIYF; CDR3nt: TGTGCCACAGGACAGGGGAGTGTGAACACCATATATTTT
d_gene: TRBD2; v_gene: TRBV5-4; abundance: NA; j_gene: TRBJ2-7; CDR3aa: CASSLAGGGKYEQYF; CDR3nt: TGTGCCAGCAGCTTGGCTGGGGGGGGGAAATACGAGCAGTACTTC
d_gene: NA; v_gene: TRBV3-1; abundance: many; j_gene: TRBJ1-3; CDR3aa: CASSRQDLGNTIYF; CDR3nt: TGTGCCAGCAGCCGACAGGATCTTGGCAACACCATATATTTT
d_gene: TRBD1; v_gene: TRBV9; abundance: few; j_gene: TRBJ2-3; CDR3aa: CASKGQGADTDTQYF; CDR3nt: TGTGCCAGCAAGGGACAGGGGGCGGACACAGATACGCAGTATTTT
d_gene: TRBD1; v_gene: TRBV5-6; abundance: many; j_gene: TRBJ1-1; CDR3aa: CASSQNRGARTEAFF; CDR3nt: TGTGCCAGCAGCCAAAACAGGGGCGCGAGGACTGAAGCTTTCTTT
d_gene: NA; v_gene: TRBV5-1; abundance: many; j_gene: TRBJ2-1; CDR3aa: CASSLGHRDHSYNEQFF; CDR3nt: TGCGCCAGCAGCTTGGGACACCGCGACCACTCCTACAATGAGCAGTTCTTC
d_gene: NA; v_gene: TRBV4-1; abundance: many; j_gene: TRBJ1-5; CDR3aa: CASSQDGAPNQPQHF; CDR3nt: TGCGCCAGCAGCCAAGATGGGGCCCCCAATCAGCCCCAGCATTTT
d_gene: TRBD2; v_gene: TRBV6-5; abundance: many; j_gene: TRBJ2-1; CDR3aa: CASSYTSGSAFSYNEQFF; CDR3nt: TGTGCCAGCAGTTATACTAGCGGGAGTGCATTCTCCTACAATGAGCAGTTCTTC
d_gene: NA; v_gene: TRBV15; abundance: NA; j_gene: TRBJ2-3; CDR3aa: CATSRDKGPSTDTQYF; CDR3nt: TGTGCCACCAGCAGAGATAAGGGACCTAGCACAGATACGCAGTATTTT
d_gene: TRBD1; v_gene: TRBV27; abundance: few; j_gene: TRBJ1-3; CDR3aa: CASKRGGGGNTIYF; CDR3nt: TGTGCCAGCAAAAGAGGGGGCGGCGGAAACACCATATATTTT
d_gene: NA; v_gene: TRBV12-3/TRBV12-4; abundance: many; j_gene: TRBJ1-1; CDR3aa: CASIPGRLNTEAFF; CDR3nt: TGTGCCAGCATTCCGGGACGGTTGAACACTGAAGCTTTCTTT
d_gene: TRBD2; v_gene: TRBV20-1; abundance: NA; j_gene: TRBJ2-5; CDR3aa: CSANPAASGRGRETQYF; CDR3nt: TGCAGTGCTAACCCCGCCGCTAGCGGGAGGGGGAGGGAGACCCAGTACTTC
d_gene: NA; v_gene: TRBV6-2/TRBV6-3; abundance: many; j_gene: TRBJ2-2; CDR3aa: CASSEGLPTISGELFF; CDR3nt: TGTGCCAGCTCCGAAGGACTGCCCACTATATCCGGGGAGCTGTTTTTT
d_gene: NA; v_gene: TRBV29-1; abundance: NA; j_gene: TRBJ1-1; CDR3aa: CSVAGSDTEAFF; CDR3nt: TGCAGCGTAGCCGGGAGCGATACTGAAGCTTTCTTT
d_gene: NA; v_gene: TRBV20-1; abundance: few; j_gene: TRBJ2-1; CDR3aa: CSSGGRNYNEQFF; CDR3nt: TGCAGCTCGGGCGGTAGGAATTACAATGAGCAGTTCTTC
d_gene: TRBD2; v_gene: TRBV25-1; abundance: NA; j_gene: TRBJ2-1; CDR3aa: CASSDGTSGSAWYNEQFF; CDR3nt: TGTGCCAGCAGTGACGGGACTAGCGGGAGTGCGTGGTACAATGAGCAGTTCTTC
d_gene: NA; v_gene: TRBV20-1; abundance: few; j_gene: TRBJ1-3; CDR3aa: CSIPQGGSGNTIYF; CDR3nt: TGCAGCATACCCCAAGGGGGCTCTGGAAACACCATATATTTT
d_gene: NA; v_gene: TRBV5-1; abundance: many; j_gene: TRBJ2-7; CDR3aa: CASSLDGGVEREQYF; CDR3nt: TGCGCCAGCAGCTTGGACGGGGGCGTCGAGAGGGAGCAGTACTTC
d_gene: TRBD1; v_gene: TRBV7-9; abundance: few; j_gene: TRBJ2-7; CDR3aa: CASSTDRATYEQYF; CDR3nt: TGTGCCAGCAGCACGGACAGGGCCACCTACGAGCAGTACTTC
d_gene: NA; v_gene: TRBV7-9; abundance: NA; j_gene: TRBJ1-2; CDR3aa: CASSPLGVSGYTF; CDR3nt: TGTGCCAGCAGCCCATTAGGAGTTAGTGGCTACACCTTC
d_gene: NA; v_gene: TRBV5-8; abundance: many; j_gene: TRBJ1-1; CDR3aa: CASNLQGHTEAFF; CDR3nt: TGTGCCAGCAACCTTCAGGGTCACACTGAAGCTTTCTTT
d_gene: NA; v_gene: TRBV5-1; abundance: many; j_gene: TRBJ1-1; CDR3aa: CASSLGAGPLLNTEAFF; CDR3nt: TGCGCCAGCAGCTTGGGGGCAGGACCACTTCTTAACACTGAAGCTTTCTTT
d_gene: TRBD1; v_gene: TRBV11-1; abundance: NA; j_gene: TRBJ2-7; CDR3aa: CASSSTGEPFYEQYF; CDR3nt: TGTGCCAGCAGCTCGACAGGGGAACCTTTCTACGAGCAGTACTTC
d_gene: NA; v_gene: TRBV7-2; abundance: many; j_gene: TRBJ2-3; CDR3aa: CASSLGRGTDTQYF; CDR3nt: TGTGCCAGCAGCTTAGGACGGGGCACAGATACGCAGTATTTT
d_gene: NA; v_gene: TRBV7-3; abundance: many; j_gene: TRBJ2-1; CDR3aa: CASSRSGNEQFF; CDR3nt: TGTGCCAGCAGCCGGAGCGGGAATGAGCAGTTCTTC
d_gene: NA; v_gene: TRBV12-3/TRBV12-4; abundance: many; j_gene: TRBJ2-1; CDR3aa: CASRSQGGNEQFF; CDR3nt: TGTGCCAGCAGGAGTCAGGGCGGCAATGAGCAGTTCTTC
d_gene: TRBD1; v_gene: TRBV7-8; abundance: many; j_gene: TRBJ2-2; CDR3aa: CASSLQGAANTGELFF; CDR3nt: TGTGCCAGCAGCCTACAGGGGGCGGCGAACACCGGGGAGCTGTTTTTT
d_gene: TRBD2; v_gene: TRBV5-1; abundance: NA; j_gene: TRBJ2-5; CDR3aa: CASKGTSVETQYF; CDR3nt: TGCGCCAGCAAAGGGACTAGCGTCGAGACCCAGTACTTC
d_gene: NA; v_gene: TRBV14; abundance: many; j_gene: TRBJ1-1; CDR3aa: CASSQDGIRVAEAFF; CDR3nt: TGTGCCAGCAGCCAAGATGGAATCAGGGTAGCTGAAGCTTTCTTT
d_gene: NA; v_gene: TRBV18; abundance: NA; j_gene: TRBJ1-1; CDR3aa: CASSPVMENTEAFF; CDR3nt: TGTGCCAGCTCACCAGTCATGGAGAACACTGAAGCTTTCTTT